The 22 T cell receptor beta chains presented below share a single source sample, sequenced in a study of shared clonotypes between healthy human individuals. As defined, naive CD8 cells were CD45RO-negative and positively selected for CCR7, with terminally differentiated effector memory CD45RA+ cells excluded. Libraries were prepared by immunoSEQ multiplex PCR; TCRdb keeps only in-frame clonotypes and omits some of them. The sample has approximately 840,000 clones; 90% to 98% are singletons. The specimen was naive CD8+ T cells sorted from blood. The receptors stem from a man aged 25 to 40 in good health.

V usage is TRBV11-2 and J usage is TRBJ1-4; 9 bases fit TRBD1. The CDR3 is made up of 15 amino acids. Germline CDR1 SGHAT, CDR2 FQNNGV. With V trimmed by 4 bases and J by 5 bases, 5 bases remained unmatched. CDR3 in DNA: TGTGCCAGCAGCTCTCCCGGGACAGGGAATGAAAAACTGTTTTTT. This codes for CASSSPGTGNEKLFF.

The chain combines TRBV28 with TRBJ1-2; 9 positions agree with TRBD1. The CDR3 spans 17 residues. Germline CDR1 is MDHEN and CDR2 is SYDVKM. The junction had 16 bases not matched to a gene; V was cut back by 10 bases and J by 1 base. This chain's CDR3 is CATTSLGGTGLNYGYTF. In nucleotides, the CDR3 is TGTGCCACCACCTCATTGGGGGGGACAGGGCTTAACTATGGCTACACCTTC.

In this sample, this clone turned up a few times. J is TRBJ2-5 and V is TRBV28; no definite D call. From germline, CDR1 is MDHEN and CDR2 SYDVKM. Trimming cost V 7 bases and J 5 bases, with 14 bases left between them. This CDR3 contains 13 residues. The CDR3 is CASTPEGWETQYF. CDR3 nucleotides: TGTGCCAGCACGCCCGAAGGTTGGGAGACCCAGTACTTC.

The rearrangement links TRBV4-1 to TRBJ2-7, with TRBD2 as a possible D gene (5 bases). Germline CDR1 and CDR2: MGHRA and YSYEKL. CDR3 length: 16 amino acids. Trimming left V 2 bases short and J 4 bases short, with 18 bases between. The CDR3, as DNA: TGCGCCAGCAGCCAAAGAGTTTTGACGACGGGATACGAGCAGTACTTC. It is translated as CASSQRVLTTGYEQYF.

The J gene is TRBJ2-3, the V gene TRBV7-6; D is perhaps TRBD1 or TRBD2 (6 bases each). V shed 5 bases and J shed 2 bases, with 29 bases lying between them. The CDR3 loop spans 20 amino acids. Germline loops: CDR1 SGHVS, CDR2 FNYEAQ. DNA for the CDR3: TGTGCCAGCAGCCCCCTACTAGCCCCGCCAGGGGAGGACAACACAGATACGCAGTATTTT. Translating it yields CASSPLLAPPGEDNTDTQYF. Combining the CDR3 with reference TRBV7-6 and TRBJ2-3 gives the whole variable domain GAGVSQSPRYKVTKRGQDVALRCDPISGHVSLYWYRQALGQGPEFLTYFNYEAQQDKSGLPNDRFSAERPEGSISTLTIQRTEQRDSAMYRCASSPLLAPPGEDNTDTQYFGPGTRLTVL.

The sample holds one count of this clone. The V gene is TRBV29-1, the J gene TRBJ1-5; no clear D gene. CDR3 length: 15 amino acids. Germline V gives CDR1 SQVTM, CDR2 ANQGSEA. The CDR3 here is CRKRTGYCGGQPQHF. CDR3 bases: TGCAGGAAAAGAACGGGCTATTGCGGCGGTCAGCCCCAGCATTTT.

This clone showed up just a few times. The chain employs TRBV5-4 and TRBJ1-4, with 10 bases fitting TRBD1. The CDR3 is made up of 15 amino acids. The germline CDR1 and CDR2 sequences are SGHNT and YYREEE (reference sequence). With V trimmed by 1 base and J by 6 bases, 3 bases remained unmatched. CDR3 sequence (DNA): TGTGCCAGCAGCTTGTTAGGGACAGGGGATGAAAAACTGTTTTTT. Amino acids: CASSLLGTGDEKLFF.

The rearrangement uses TRBV28 and TRBJ2-3, with TRBD1 identical over 9 bases. Germline trimming cut 1 base from V and 2 bases from J; bases unmatched to any gene: 7. CDR1 is MDHEN and CDR2 is SYDVKM in the germline V gene. The CDR3 is made up of 17 amino acids. The CDR3 region has the DNA TGTGCCAGCAGTTTATTACCGGGACAGGGTATCACAGATACGCAGTATTTT. Translated, it gives CASSLLPGQGITDTQYF.

The V gene is TRBV4-1, the J gene TRBJ2-7; D call uncertain. The CDR3 has 15 amino acids. CDR1 and CDR2 (germline): MGHRA, YSYEKL. Between the trimmed V and J ends, which lost 2 bases and 2 bases, there was a span of 13 bases. The CDR3 nucleotides are TGCGCCAGCAGCCAAAAGGACCGGAGTGCCTACGAGCAGTACTTC. Translating it yields CASSQKDRSAYEQYF.

The chain links TRBV15 to TRBJ1-2; 7 bases align to TRBD1. Trimming removed 1 base from V and 2 bases from J; junction bases left unmatched: 1. Germline V lookup: CDR1 LNHNV, CDR2 YYDKDF (reference sequence). The CDR3 has 14 residues. CDR3 nucleotide sequence: TGTGCCACCAGCAGAGTACAGGGGAACTATGGCTACACCTTC. Its protein is CATSRVQGNYGYTF.

This chain joins TRBV23-1 and TRBJ1-1; D remains unclear. TRBV23-1 is an ORF; its function is uncertain. V was trimmed by 6 bases and J by 0 bases, leaving 20 bases between them. This CDR3 is 17 amino acids long. In DNA, the CDR3 is TGCGCCAGCAGCCACAAGCCGTCAGGTCTCATGAACACTGAAGCTTTCTTT. Protein: CASSHKPSGLMNTEAFF.

This rearrangement joins TRBV28 to TRBJ1-2; D ambiguous. V was pared by 2 bases and J by 4 bases, with 8 bases between. CDR1 and CDR2 (germline): MDHEN, SYDVKM. The CDR3 extends over 13 amino acids. The CDR3 region is CASSLTGSYGYTF. Here the CDR3 DNA reads TGTGCCAGCAGTTTAACGGGGAGCTATGGCTACACCTTC.

CDR3 loop: CASSLTSGRAGFDEQYF. The CDR3 DNA reads as TGTGCCAGCAGCTTAACTAGCGGGAGGGCCGGGTTCGACGAGCAGTACTTC. The V gene is TRBV11-2, the J gene TRBJ2-7; 13 bases line up with TRBD2. The CDR3 runs to 17 residues. The junction had 9 bases not matched to a gene; V was cut back by 2 bases and J by 5 bases. Germline V gene sequence: CDR1 SGHAT, CDR2 FQNNGV.

V is TRBV28 and J is TRBJ2-1; D gene unclear. The CDR3 runs 10 residues. CDR1 MDHEN and CDR2 SYDVKM come from the germline V gene. Trimming cost V 3 bases and J 10 bases, with 4 bases left between them. The CDR3 DNA follows: TGTGCCAGCAGTTTCGGGGAGCAGTTCTTC. Translation: CASSFGEQFF.

V and J are TRBV11-2 and TRBJ1-3; D is possibly TRBD1 (6 bases). Trimming took off 4 bases at V and 0 bases at J, with 13 bases between the two ends. There are 16 residues in the CDR3. In germline, CDR1 is SGHAT, CDR2 FQNNGV. The CDR3 loop is CASSSGGPYSGNTIYF. For the CDR3, the DNA is TGTGCCAGCAGCTCCGGGGGGCCGTACTCTGGAAACACCATATATTTT.

The chain joins TRBV5-6 to TRBJ1-3; no definite D call. The V gene's germline CDR1 is SGHDT and CDR2 YYEEEE. Trimming cost V 0 bases and J 4 bases, with 14 bases left between them. The CDR3 consists of 16 residues. CDR3 in DNA: TGTGCCAGCAGCTTGGTTTCTCTCGAGGCCGGAAACACCATATATTTT. It is translated as CASSLVSLEAGNTIYF.

In this sample, this clone turned up once. The chain combines TRBV9 with TRBJ2-1, with 10 bases identical to TRBD2. After removal of 3 bases from V and 7 bases from J, the junction contained 1 base not matched to a gene. The length of the CDR3 is 13 residues. Germline values: CDR1 SGDLS, CDR2 YYNGEE. The DNA of the CDR3 is TGTGCCAGCAGCGGGACTAGCGGTAATGAGCAGTTCTTC. The encoded protein is CASSGTSGNEQFF.

The gene calls are TRBV18 and TRBJ2-5, with a tentative D call TRBD2 (6 bases). CDR3 length: 13 amino acids. Germline V gene data show CDR1 as KGHSH and CDR2 as LQKENI. Trimming left V 7 bases short and J 5 bases short, with 14 bases between. DNA for the CDR3: TGTGCCAGCTTCCCCGGAGGGCTGGAGACCCAGTACTTC. This translates into CASFPGGLETQYF.

The V gene is TRBV29-1, the J gene TRBJ1-2, with 7 bases that match TRBD1. The CDR3 contains 15 residues. J was trimmed by 5 bases and V by 2 bases; bases with no gene match: 11. Germline CDR1 and CDR2: SQVTM and ANQGSEA. This CDR3 is CSVEPRTGGGYGYTF. Here the CDR3 DNA reads TGCAGCGTTGAACCCAGGACAGGAGGAGGTTATGGCTACACCTTC. The full variable domain, in which reference TRBV29-1 and TRBJ1-2 provide the parts outside the CDR3, is SAVISQKPSRDICQRGTSLTIQCQVDSQVTMMFWYRQQPGQSLTLIATANQGSEATYESGFVIDKFPISRPNLTFSTLTVSNMSPEDSSIYLCSVEPRTGGGYGYTFGSGTRLTVV.

This rearrangement joins TRBV13 to TRBJ1-5; 10 bases match TRBD1. V lost 2 bases to trimming and J lost 4 bases; unmatched junction nucleotides: 5. Germline V gives CDR1 PRHDT, CDR2 FYEKMQ (reference sequence). This CDR3 contains 16 residues. DNA of the CDR3: TGTGCCAGCAGCTTAAGCCGGGGACAGGGGAATCAGCCCCAGCATTTT. Translating gives CASSLSRGQGNQPQHF.

The chain links TRBV28 to TRBJ2-7; 8 nucleotides match TRBD1. V gave up 7 bases and J gave up 2 bases; unmatched junction bases: 7. The CDR3 has 14 amino acids. Germline CDR1 reads MDHEN; CDR2 reads SYDVKM. The CDR3 protein is CASTRTGMTYEQYF. CDR3 DNA sequence: TGTGCCAGCACACGGACAGGGATGACCTACGAGCAGTACTTC. Full variable domain (rest looked up from reference TRBV28 and TRBJ2-7): DVKVTQSSRYLVKRTGEKVFLECVQDMDHENMFWYRQDPGLGLRLIYFSYDVKMKEKGDIPEGYSVSREKKERFSLILESASTNQTSMYLCASTRTGMTYEQYFGPGTRLTVT.

V gene TRBV6-6 combines with J gene TRBJ1-2; possible D gene TRBD1, 6 bases. The CDR3 loop spans 13 amino acids. Trimming took 5 bases from V and 8 from J, leaving 15 bases between them. Per the germline V gene, CDR1 is MNHNY and CDR2 is SVGAGI (reference sequence). CDR3 residues: CASSPQGQTGYTF. CDR3 bases: TGTGCCAGCAGTCCCCAGGGGCAAACAGGCTACACCTTC.